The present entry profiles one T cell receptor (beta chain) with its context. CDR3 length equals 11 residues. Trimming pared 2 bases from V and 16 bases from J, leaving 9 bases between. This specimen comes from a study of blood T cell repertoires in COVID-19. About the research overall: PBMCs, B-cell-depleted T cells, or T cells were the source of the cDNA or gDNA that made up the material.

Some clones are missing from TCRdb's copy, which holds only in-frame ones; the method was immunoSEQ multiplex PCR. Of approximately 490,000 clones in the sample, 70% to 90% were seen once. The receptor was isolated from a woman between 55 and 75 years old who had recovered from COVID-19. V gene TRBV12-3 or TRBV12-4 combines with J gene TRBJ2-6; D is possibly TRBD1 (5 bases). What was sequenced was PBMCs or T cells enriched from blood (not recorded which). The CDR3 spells CASSLRGGLTF. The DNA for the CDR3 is TGTGCCAGCAGTTTAAGGGGCGGTCTGACTTTC.